These 24 T cell receptor beta chains were all obtained from the same sample, sequenced in a study of molecular identifiers for immune sequencing clone quantification. TCRdb passed the PCR reads through MiXCR, listing each CDR3 protein once. Of 490,000 or so distinct CDR3 sequences listed, around 21% are singletons. The specimen sequenced was naive CD8+ T cells from blood, with Jurkat cell RNA spiked in. Subset noted: FACS-sorted CD8+CD4-CCR7+CD45RA+ naive T cells. The receptors originated from a human donor in good health. Some libraries in this study had Jurkat cell RNA spiked in.

In the case of this clonotype: Just one base apart from a much larger clone, this may be a read error. The chain couples TRBV28 to TRBJ1-2; D is undetermined. The germline V gene encodes CDR1 MDHEN and CDR2 SYDVKM. The V end was cut by 5 bases, the J end by 4 bases, with 20 bases between. CDR3 length: 16 amino acids. The CDR3 region is CASSPRMTSRPYGYTF. CDR3 sequence (DNA): TGTGCCAGCAGTCCCCGAATGACTTCACGCCCCTATGGCTACACCTTC.

This clonotype was seen ten or more times. The chain joins TRBV6-5 to TRBJ2-1; 12 nucleotides line up with TRBD2. CDR1 is MNHEY and CDR2 is SVGAGI in the germline V gene. The CDR3 covers 15 residues. J gave up 3 bases and V 5 bases, and 2 bases lay outside the gene matches. The CDR3 DNA reads TGTGCCAGCAGTCAACTAGCGGGAGGCTACAATGAGCAGTTCTTC. Protein product: CASSQLAGGYNEQFF.

This clonotype has more than one count but fewer than ten. This chain uses TRBV12-3 or TRBV12-4 with TRBJ2-2; 7 bases are shared with TRBD1. This CDR3 is 15 amino acids long. V was pared by 6 bases and J by 7 bases, with 11 bases of the junction left unmatched. The chain's CDR3 is CASSPDREMVGELFF. The CDR3 DNA is TGTGCCAGCAGCCCAGACAGGGAGATGGTCGGGGAGCTGTTTTTT.

Ten or more counts support this clonotype. This chain uses TRBV28 with TRBJ1-4, with 7 nucleotides matching TRBD1. The CDR3 runs to 16 residues. Looked up from germline, CDR1 is MDHEN and CDR2 is SYDVKM. V shed 8 bases and J 3 bases; nucleotides not matched to a gene: 12. The CDR3 DNA is TGTGCCAGCGAATACGAAGGGGGCACGGCTAATGAAAAACTGTTTTTT. Its protein is CASEYEGGTANEKLFF.

This clonotype was recorded only once. The conserved phenylalanine or tryptophan normally closing the CDR3 is absent here, so this likely arose from a read error. The chain combines TRBV2 with TRBJ2-3; maybe TRBD1 (5 bases). Germline loops: CDR1 SNHLY, CDR2 FYNNEI. Trimming removed 1 base at V and 2 bases at J, with 16 bases between. The CDR3 totals 17 residues. The DNA for the CDR3 is TGTGCCAGCAGTGAAGGCGACAGAGAAATGTTCACAGATACGCAGTATTTG. Its translation is CASSEGDREMFTDTQYL.

In this sample, this clonotype turned up a few times. The chain has TRBV27 and TRBJ2-7, with TRBD1 matching 10 bases. The CDR3 totals 16 residues. Germline CDR1 is MNHEY and CDR2 is SMNVEV (reference sequence). With 3 bases clipped from V and 5 bases from J, the junction kept 10 bases outside the gene matches. In DNA, the CDR3 is TGTGCCAGCAGTTTCTCCCCCGGGACAGGGGTCGACGAGCAGTACTTC. Protein sequence: CASSFSPGTGVDEQYF.

This clonotype came up many times. The chain has TRBV24-1 and TRBJ2-1; tentative D call: TRBD2 (5 bases). Trimming pared 6 bases from V and 9 bases from J, leaving 26 bases between. Germline CDR1 reads KGHDR; CDR2 reads SFDVKD. The CDR3 is 17 residues long. Here the CDR3 DNA reads TGTGCCACCAGTACCTGTGTTCTGGGGAGCGTTTCGTGTGAGCAGTTCTTC. Its translation: CATSTCVLGSVSCEQFF.

As for this clonotype: A single base separates this from a much larger clone, so it may be a read error. This chain joins TRBV20-1 and TRBJ2-7; D remains ambiguous. CDR3 length: 15 amino acids. The V end was cut by 0 bases, the J end by 3 bases, with 15 bases between. Germline V CDR1 and CDR2: DFQATT, SNEGSKA (reference sequence). CDR3 sequence: CSARDPSSVGYEQYF. CDR3 nucleotides: TGCAGTGCTAGAGATCCCAGCTCCGTCGGCTACGAGCAGTACTTC.

This clonotype was found a few times. The chain combines TRBV30 with TRBJ2-7; 11 positions agree with TRBD2. CDR3 length: 15 residues. V shed 4 bases, J shed 4 bases, and the junction held 9 bases outside the gene matches. Per germline, CDR1 GTSNPN and CDR2 SVGIG (reference sequence). In DNA form, the CDR3 reads TGTGCCTGGACCGGACTAGCGGGTCCGTCGTACGAGCAGTACTTC. Its translation is CAWTGLAGPSYEQYF. Complete variable domain (other parts from reference TRBV30 and TRBJ2-7): SQTIHQWPATLVQPVGSPLSLECTVEGTSNPNLYWYRQAAGRGLQLLFYSVGIGQISSEVPQNLSASRPQDRQFILSSKKLLLSDSGFYLCAWTGLAGPSYEQYFGPGTRLTVT.

This clonotype was observed many times. The chain is built from TRBV29-1 and TRBJ2-2; D not certain. The CDR3 has 13 amino acids. V lost 0 bases and J 2 bases, leaving 4 bases between the germline ends. The germline V gene encodes CDR1 SQVTM and CDR2 ANQGSEA. The CDR3, as DNA: TGCAGCGTTGAAGACCCAAACACCGGGGAGCTGTTTTTT. Its protein is CSVEDPNTGELFF.

This clonotype was counted at least ten times. This chain joins TRBV6-2 or TRBV6-3 and TRBJ1-1; no reliable D call. V shed 6 bases and J shed 5 bases, with 7 bases lying between them. CDR3 length: 11 amino acids. Germline loops: CDR1 MNHEY, CDR2 SVGEGT. The CDR3 loop reads CASSRGTEAFF. CDR3 nucleotide sequence: TGTGCCAGCAGCCGAGGGACTGAAGCTTTCTTT.

On this clonotype: The junction does not match germline at one end; this may be a read error. This chain uses TRBV4-3 with TRBJ2-2; a possible D gene is TRBD2 (6 bases). Germline V gene sequence: CDR1 LGHNA, CDR2 YSLEER. CDR3 length: 14 residues. The CDR3 DNA follows: TGCGCCAGCAGCCAAGAAGAGAACACCGGGGGGCTGTTTTTT. Translated: CASSQEENTGGLFF.

The V gene is TRBV18, the J gene TRBJ2-3; D may be TRBD2 (6 bases). Germline assignment: CDR1 KGHSH and CDR2 LQKENI. This CDR3 comprises 15 residues. V shed 3 bases and J shed 1 base, with 11 bases lying between them. CDR3 loop: CASSPWDSGTDTQYF. The CDR3 bases are TGTGCCAGCTCACCTTGGGACTCCGGCACAGATACGCAGTATTTT.

This clonotype was seen at least ten times. V and J are TRBV27 and TRBJ2-3; weak D call: TRBD2 (5 bases). Trimming left V 4 bases short and J 2 bases short, with 13 bases between. CDR3 size: 15 residues. Looked up from germline, CDR1 is MNHEY and CDR2 is SMNVEV (reference sequence). CDR3: CASSSEPAATDTQYF. DNA of the CDR3: TGTGCCAGCAGTTCCGAGCCAGCGGCCACAGATACGCAGTATTTT.

CDR3 bases: TGTGCCAGCAGCCCCGGGAAGAACACTGAAGCTTTCTTT. This encodes CASSPGKNTEAFF. The gene calls are TRBV9 and TRBJ1-1; D unclear. The CDR3 has 13 amino acids. Germline values: CDR1 SGDLS, CDR2 YYNGEE. Trimming took off 4 bases at V and 1 base at J, with 8 bases between the two ends.

This clonotype was observed a few times. The genes are TRBV7-9 and TRBJ2-5; 8 bases align to TRBD2. The V and J ends lost 4 bases and 4 bases, in that order; junction bases with no gene match: 11. Germline V gene sequence: CDR1 SEHNR, CDR2 FQNEAQ (reference sequence). CDR3 length: 16 residues. CDR3 sequence: CASSYPQREIGETQYF. The CDR3 DNA follows: TGTGCCAGCAGCTACCCCCAGCGGGAGATTGGAGAGACCCAGTACTTC.

In its sample, this clonotype was seen a few times. V usage is TRBV20-1 and J usage is TRBJ1-2, with D tentatively TRBD1 (6 bases). The V and J ends lost 5 bases and 4 bases respectively, with 20 bases between them. The germline CDR1 and CDR2 sequences are DFQATT and SNEGSKA (reference sequence). This CDR3 region has 15 residues. The DNA of the CDR3 is TGCAGTGCTCAAGACGGGGGCGCGAGTCTCTATGGCTACACCTTC. Its translation: CSAQDGGASLYGYTF.

Notes on this clonotype: This may arise from a read error, as a much more abundant clone is one base away. The V call is TRBV4-2, the J call TRBJ2-7, with a tentative D call TRBD2 (5 bases). Germline lookup yields CDR1 LGHNA and CDR2 YNFKEQ. The CDR3 sequence is 15 residues long. Trimming left V 1 base short and J 0 bases short, with 10 bases between. The CDR3 coding sequence is TGTGCCAGCAGCCAAGCTAGCCGGTACTCCTACGAGCAGTACTTC. This sequence encodes CASSQASRYSYEQYF.

The chain recombines TRBV27 with TRBJ2-1; 8 nucleotides agree with TRBD2. CDR1 is MNHEY and CDR2 is SMNVEV in the germline V gene (reference sequence). The length of the CDR3 is 16 residues. The junction had 11 bases not matched to a gene; V was cut back by 6 bases and J by 4 bases. The CDR3 coding sequence is TGTGCCAGCAGCCCCGTGGCACTAGCGGTTTACAATGAGCAGTTCTTC. This gives the protein CASSPVALAVYNEQFF.

The chain employs TRBV19 and TRBJ2-7, with D possibly TRBD1 on 5 matching bases. V lost 5 bases, J lost 0 bases, and 11 bases lay in between. The CDR3 has 14 residues. In germline, CDR1 is LNHDA, CDR2 SQIVND (reference sequence). This CDR3 is CASSFRQSSYEQYF. The CDR3 DNA sequence: TGTGCCAGTAGTTTTCGACAGAGCTCCTACGAGCAGTACTTC.

For this clonotype: At one end, the junction sequence differs from germline, possibly due to a read error. This sequence joins TRBV4-1 and TRBJ2-2; 12 bases line up with TRBD2. Germline lookup yields CDR1 MGHRA and CDR2 YSYEKL. CDR3 size: 20 residues. The CDR3 coding sequence is TGCACCAGCAGCTCGCGAATCGGGCTAGCGGGGGGGGCATTCACCGGGGAGCTGTTTTTT. Its protein product is CTSSSRIGLAGGAFTGELFF.

This clonotype was detected ten times or more. The J gene is TRBJ2-1, the V gene TRBV18, with 7 bases that match TRBD1. The germline V gene encodes CDR1 KGHSH and CDR2 LQKENI. CDR3 size: 16 residues. The V and J ends lost 6 bases and 5 bases, in that order; junction bases with no gene match: 13. DNA for the CDR3: TGTGCCAGCTCCTCCGGGACAGAGGTTGGGCACAATGAGCAGTTCTTC. Amino acids: CASSSGTEVGHNEQFF.

This clonotype came up many times. The rearrangement links TRBV29-1 to TRBJ2-1; possible D gene TRBD2, 5 bases. The V end lost 7 bases, the J end lost 3 bases, and 19 bases lay between the germline ends. Per germline, CDR1 SQVTM and CDR2 ANQGSEA. This CDR3 contains 15 residues. The CDR3 sequence: CSATLVPGVYNEQFF. The CDR3 nucleotides read TGCAGCGCCACCCTGGTCCCCGGGGTCTACAATGAGCAGTTCTTC.

Turning to this clonotype: This sequence may be a read error, since a much larger clone differs from it by one base. The V and J genes are TRBV24-1 and TRBJ2-3; D remains ambiguous. The V gene's germline CDR1 is KGHDR and CDR2 SFDVKD. The CDR3 sequence is 13 residues long. V was trimmed by 5 bases and J by 3 bases, leaving 8 bases between them. The CDR3 nucleotides are TGTGCCACCAGTGCAGGAGCTACAGATACGCAGTATTTT. It translates to CATSAGATDTQYF.